Shown below are 2 T cell receptor beta chains from a single sample sequenced in a study of CD8+ T cells in alopecia areata. In each case, RNA was isolated and then reverse transcribed into cDNA as the sequencing template. This table comes from immunoSEQ multiplex PCR, and its TCRdb copy is limited to in-frame clones, with some not included. The sample carries roughly 200,000 clones, roughly 63% recorded once. Sequencing used CD4+ T cells sorted from blood, obtained at week 0. These receptors were taken from a human donor with alopecia areata.

The chain has TRBV2 and TRBJ1-1; 7 positions agree with TRBD1. The CDR3 totals 15 residues. V was clipped by 6 bases and J by 1 base; unmatched bases: 8. Germline CDR1 is SNHLY and CDR2 is FYNNEI. CDR3 in DNA: TGTGCCAGCAGCGATGGACAGGCGGGGAACACTGAAGCTTTCTTT. Amino acid sequence: CASSDGQAGNTEAFF.

V gene TRBV9 combines with J gene TRBJ2-7; D is possibly TRBD2 (6 bases). The V gene lost 0 bases and the J gene lost 3 bases, with 10 bases spanning the gap. CDR1 and CDR2 (germline): SGDLS, YYNGEE. This CDR3 contains 14 residues. CDR3 sequence: CASSVGDSGYEQYF. The CDR3 bases are TGTGCCAGCAGCGTAGGGGACTCCGGCTACGAGCAGTACTTC. Supplemented by reference TRBV9 and TRBJ2-7, the full variable domain reads DSGVTQTPKHLITATGQRVTLRCSPRSGDLSVYWYQQSLDQGLQFLIQYYNGEERAKGNILERFSAQQFPDLHSELNLSSLELGDSALYFCASSVGDSGYEQYFGPGTRLTVT.